This TCR beta chain was captured in a study of T cell responses to AZD1222 COVID-19 vaccine. Findings and limits, study-wide: Within unmutated variant regions lay the reported targets of nearly half of spike-specific TCRs. Spike as a whole was targeted by vaccine-associated CD4 TCRs, dominant at 160-218 and 743-854.

To note about this clone: No antigen is known for it.

Trimming left V 0 bases short and J 6 bases short, with 9 bases between. This CDR3 contains 14 residues. Looked up from germline, CDR1 is MNHEY and CDR2 is SVGEGT. Only in-frame clones appear in the TCRdb table, and some are missing; sequencing was by immunoSEQ multiplex PCR. This repertoire shows nearly 110,000 clones, 87% found once; its top ten account for less than 6%. This clonotype was obtained from an adult who received the AZD1222 COVID-19 vaccine. The chain is built from TRBV6-2 or TRBV6-3 and TRBJ2-1; TRBD2 is a possible D gene (5 bases). The source material was peripheral blood, sampled 28 days after the second AZD1222 dose. The CDR3 loop is CASSYSNSGNEQFF. In nucleotides, the CDR3 is TGTGCCAGCAGTTACTCGAACAGCGGCAATGAGCAGTTCTTC.